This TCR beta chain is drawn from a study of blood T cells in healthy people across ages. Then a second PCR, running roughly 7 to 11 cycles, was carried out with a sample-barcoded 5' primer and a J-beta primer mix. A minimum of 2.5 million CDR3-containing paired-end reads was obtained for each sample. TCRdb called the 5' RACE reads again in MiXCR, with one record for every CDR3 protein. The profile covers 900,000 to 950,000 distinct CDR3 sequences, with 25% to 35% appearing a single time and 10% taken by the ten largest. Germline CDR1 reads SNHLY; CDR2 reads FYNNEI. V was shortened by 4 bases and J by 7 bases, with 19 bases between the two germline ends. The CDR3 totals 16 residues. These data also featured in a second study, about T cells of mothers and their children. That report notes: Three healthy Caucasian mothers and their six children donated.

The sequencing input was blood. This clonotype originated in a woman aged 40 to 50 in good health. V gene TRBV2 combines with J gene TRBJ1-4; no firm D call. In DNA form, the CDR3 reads TGTGCCAGCAGTGGCGAAACTCTCCCCCGGAGTGAAAAACTGTTTTTT. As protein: CASSGETLPRSEKLFF.